A single sample gave rise to the 11 T cell receptor beta chains below, sequenced in a study of shared clonotypes between healthy human individuals. TCRdb keeps only in-frame clones here, not all; method: immunoSEQ multiplex PCR. The table shows about 1.5 million clones, with nearly 99% occurring only once. Sequenced input: naive CD4+ T cells sorted from blood. Subset here: CD45RA+ positively selected. The receptors derive from a young man in good health.

The genes are TRBV5-6 and TRBJ2-7, with TRBD2 matching 7 bases. The CDR3 totals 16 residues. The junction had 10 bases not matched to a gene; V was cut back by 2 bases and J by 2 bases. CDR1 and CDR2 from the germline V gene are SGHDT and YYEEEE. For the CDR3, the DNA is TGTGCCAGCAGCTTCCTCGGTGTGGGACTACCCTACGAGCAGTACTTC. Translated: CASSFLGVGLPYEQYF.

V usage is TRBV27 and J usage is TRBJ2-3; 8 nucleotides agree with TRBD2. V lost 3 bases to trimming and J lost 7 bases; unmatched junction nucleotides: 12. The germline CDR1 and CDR2 sequences are MNHEY and SMNVEV (reference sequence). This CDR3 region has 16 residues. CDR3 in DNA: TGTGCCAGCAGTTTTGAGGCTAGCGGGCCCCGGAATACGCAGTATTTT. Protein product: CASSFEASGPRNTQYF.

This chain uses TRBV29-1 with TRBJ1-2; no clear D. This CDR3 region has 14 residues. Between the trimmed V and J ends, which lost 2 bases and 5 bases, there was a span of 15 bases. Germline V gene sequence: CDR1 SQVTM, CDR2 ANQGSEA. In DNA, the CDR3 is TGCAGCGTTGAATTCTGGAACGGGATATATGGCTACACCTTC. This encodes CSVEFWNGIYGYTF.

CDR3 residues: CASSFRVSNYGYTF. In DNA, the CDR3 is TGTGCCAGCAGTTTTAGGGTATCAAACTATGGCTACACCTTC. The chain employs TRBV27 and TRBJ1-2, with no clear D. Germline lookup yields CDR1 MNHEY and CDR2 SMNVEV (reference sequence). CDR3 length: 14 amino acids. Trimming removed 3 bases from V and 2 bases from J, with 10 bases in between.

V and J are TRBV28 and TRBJ2-1, with 16 bases that match TRBD2. J was trimmed by 4 bases and V by 5 bases; bases with no gene match: 8. The CDR3 contains 18 residues. Germline-derived CDR1 and CDR2 are MDHEN and SYDVKM. The CDR3 nucleotides are TGTGCCAGCAGTAAGGGACTAGCGGGAGGGCCGGGATACAATGAGCAGTTCTTC. Protein: CASSKGLAGGPGYNEQFF.

The chain uses TRBV7-9 and TRBJ2-1; D not resolved. Germline values: CDR1 SEHNR, CDR2 FQNEAQ (reference sequence). This CDR3 is built from 15 residues. V dropped 0 bases and J dropped 0 bases, with 6 bases sitting between them. The CDR3, as DNA: TGTGCCAGCAGCTTAGCTTACCCCTCCTACAATGAGCAGTTCTTC. Encoded protein: CASSLAYPSYNEQFF.

V and J are TRBV19 and TRBJ2-3, with D maybe TRBD2 (5 bases). The CDR3 is made up of 14 amino acids. Germline V gene sequence: CDR1 LNHDA, CDR2 SQIVND (reference sequence). V was trimmed by 5 bases and J by 3 bases, leaving 12 bases between them. The CDR3 is CASSSSGTTDTQYF. The DNA for the CDR3 is TGTGCCAGTAGTTCGAGCGGAACAACAGATACGCAGTATTTT.

The chain links TRBV10-3 to TRBJ2-3; perhaps TRBD2 as D (5 bases). V was shortened by 8 bases and J by 2 bases, with 14 bases between the two germline ends. Per the germline V gene, CDR1 is ENHRY and CDR2 is SYGVKD. The CDR3 covers 14 residues. The CDR3 sequence is CAIGLGGPTDTQYF. As DNA, the CDR3 is TGTGCCATCGGATTGGGCGGGCCCACAGATACGCAGTATTTT.

The CDR3 protein is CASSVGLAGNSLSYEQYF. The CDR3 DNA sequence: TGTGCCAGCAGCGTGGGCCTAGCGGGTAATTCACTCTCCTACGAGCAGTACTTC. The rearrangement uses TRBV9 and TRBJ2-7; 8 bases are a match to TRBD2. Germline V gene data show CDR1 as SGDLS and CDR2 as YYNGEE. This CDR3 is built from 18 residues. With 2 bases clipped from V and 0 bases from J, the junction kept 13 bases outside the gene matches.

The chain combines TRBV5-6 with TRBJ2-1; 7 nucleotides align to TRBD2. Germline loops: CDR1 SGHDT, CDR2 YYEEEE. The junction had 14 bases not matched to a gene; V was cut back by 4 bases and J by 7 bases. This CDR3 has 16 residues. The CDR3 sequence: CASSLGRESVWNEQFF. The CDR3 DNA is TGTGCCAGCAGCCTCGGGCGGGAGTCGGTCTGGAATGAGCAGTTCTTC. Filled out from reference TRBV5-6 and TRBJ2-1, the complete variable domain reads DAGVTQSPTHLIKTRGQQVTLRCSPKSGHDTVSWYQQALGQGPQFIFQYYEEEERQRGNFPDRFSGHQFPNYSSELNVNALLLGDSALYLCASSLGRESVWNEQFFGPGTRLTVL.

CDR3 DNA: TGTGCCAGCAGTCCACCCCTCGGACGGGGGTCTAGGGATGAGCAGTTCTTC. Protein: CASSPPLGRGSRDEQFF. This chain connects TRBV27 to TRBJ2-1, with D possibly being TRBD2 (6 bases). The CDR3 spans 17 residues. V lost 5 bases to trimming and J lost 8 bases, with 25 bases between them. Germline assignment: CDR1 MNHEY and CDR2 SMNVEV (reference sequence).